One and the same sample provided the 20 T cell receptor beta chains below, sequenced in a study of cytomegalovirus exposure and HLA in healthy donors. PCR employed 60 Vbeta and 13 Jbeta primers. The assay was immunoSEQ multiplex PCR, and TCRdb's table has in-frame clones only and misses some. The repertoire includes 150,000 to 200,000 clones, over 80% of them detected once, and 1.6% sits in the top ten. Sequencing was performed on PBMCs. The receptors stem from a man aged 45 to 65 in good health and CMV-seronegative.

The chain is built from TRBV23-1 and TRBJ2-1; TRBD2 might be the D (6 bases). TRBV23-1 is reported as an ORF; its role is uncertain. This CDR3 spans 17 amino acids. The V and J ends lost 3 bases and 3 bases respectively, with 18 bases between them. This CDR3 reads CASSHPQLALNYNEQFF. The CDR3 region has the DNA TGCGCCAGCAGTCACCCGCAGCTAGCGCTGAACTACAATGAGCAGTTCTTC.

This clone was detected once. The germline gene is not matched at one end of the junction; a read error may be the cause. The chain recombines TRBV7-9 with TRBJ2-5, with D possibly TRBD2 on 6 matching bases. The CDR3 runs 13 residues. CDR1 and CDR2 (germline): SEHNR, FQNEAQ (reference sequence). This CDR3 is CSSSPRGPETQYF. CDR3 bases: TGTTCCAGCAGCCCGCGGGGCCCAGAGACCCAGTACTTC. The full variable domain, in which reference TRBV7-9 and TRBJ2-5 provide the parts outside the CDR3, is DTGVSQNPRHKITKRGQNVTFRCDPISEHNRLYWYRQTLGQGPEFLTYFQNEAQLEKSRLLSDRFSAERPKGSFSTLEIQRTEQGDSAMYLCSSSPRGPETQYFGPGTRLLVL.

The gene calls are TRBV19 and TRBJ2-6, with D possibly TRBD1 on 6 matching bases. V lost 7 bases, J lost 3 bases, and 13 bases lay in between. Germline CDR1 LNHDA, CDR2 SQIVND (reference sequence). The CDR3 length is 15 residues. The CDR3 reads CASTKQGSGANVLTF. The CDR3, as DNA: TGTGCCAGTACCAAACAGGGTAGTGGGGCCAACGTCCTGACTTTC.

The chain combines TRBV6-1 with TRBJ1-5; 8 bases are shared with TRBD1. The CDR3 is 14 residues long. V lost 4 bases and J lost 6; bases outside the gene matches: 5. Germline V gene data show CDR1 as MNHNS and CDR2 as SASEGT. CDR3 protein: CASSGTGTSQPQHF. CDR3 sequence (DNA): TGTGCCAGCAGTGGGACAGGGACGAGTCAGCCCCAGCATTTT.

This chain connects TRBV7-2 to TRBJ2-7; 8 nucleotides match TRBD2. Germline V gene sequence: CDR1 SGHTA, CDR2 FQGNSA. After removal of 5 bases from V and 3 bases from J, the junction contained 9 bases not matched to a gene. The CDR3 runs 15 residues. The chain's CDR3 is CASSKGGGRNYEQYF. In nucleotides, the CDR3 is TGTGCCAGCAGCAAAGGCGGGGGGCGGAACTACGAGCAGTACTTC.

The rearrangement uses TRBV4-3 and TRBJ1-5; the D is unclear. The CDR3 consists of 16 residues. Per germline, CDR1 LGHNA and CDR2 YSLEER. V lost 0 bases and J lost 0, with 9 bases in between. CDR3 protein: CASSQDLTNSNQPQHF. CDR3 coding DNA: TGCGCCAGCAGCCAAGATCTAACGAATAGCAATCAGCCCCAGCATTTT.

This clone was seen once. The genes are TRBV5-1 and TRBJ1-1; 7 bases agree with TRBD1. There are 14 residues in the CDR3. Unmatched junction bases numbered 6, after V lost 2 bases and J lost 5 bases. The germline gives CDR1 SGHRS, CDR2 YFSETQ. The CDR3 is CASSFSGGRTEAFF. The CDR3 region has the DNA TGCGCCAGCAGCTTTTCAGGGGGAAGAACTGAAGCTTTCTTT.

CDR3 sequence reads: CASRFDFYNEQFF. CDR3 bases: TGCGCCAGCAGATTCGACTTTTACAATGAGCAGTTCTTC. V gene TRBV5-1 combines with J gene TRBJ2-1; no clear D gene. In germline, CDR1 is SGHRS, CDR2 YFSETQ. V was shortened by 5 bases and J by 4 bases, with 10 bases between the two germline ends. The CDR3 runs 13 residues. The full variable domain, in which reference TRBV5-1 and TRBJ2-1 provide the parts outside the CDR3, is KAGVTQTPRYLIKTRGQQVTLSCSPISGHRSVSWYQQTPGQGLQFLFEYFSETQRNKGNFPGRFSGRQFSNSRSEMNVSTLELGDSALYLCASRFDFYNEQFFGPGTRLTVL.

The chain links TRBV11-1 to TRBJ2-7; the D gene is possibly TRBD2 (5 bases). V was cut by 2 bases and J by 2 bases, with 13 bases left in between. CDR3 length: 15 amino acids. Per germline, CDR1 SGHAT and CDR2 FQDESV (reference sequence). The CDR3 spells CASSLNEGFPYEQYF. The CDR3 DNA reads TGTGCCAGCAGCTTAAACGAGGGATTCCCCTACGAGCAGTACTTC.

The chain couples TRBV10-2 to TRBJ2-7; TRBD2 aligns across 11 bases. V trimming: 6 bases; J trimming: 0 bases; junction bases outside the gene matches: 4. The germline V gene encodes CDR1 WSHSY and CDR2 SAAADI. This CDR3 contains 15 residues. CDR3 in amino acids: CASRGLADTSYEQYF. Written as DNA, the CDR3 is TGCGCCAGCAGGGGACTAGCGGATACCTCCTACGAGCAGTACTTC.

This clone appeared a few times. V gene TRBV7-2 combines with J gene TRBJ2-7; TRBD1 agrees at 11 bases. The V gene end was trimmed by 1 base and the J gene end by 3 bases; junction bases not matched to a gene: 2. The germline CDR1 and CDR2 sequences are SGHTA and FQGNSA. The CDR3 extends over 15 amino acids. The chain's CDR3 is CASSLVGTGGYEQYF. The CDR3 DNA reads TGTGCCAGCAGCTTAGTAGGGACAGGGGGCTACGAGCAGTACTTC. Together with reference TRBV7-2 and TRBJ2-7, the CDR3 gives the full variable domain: GAGVSQSPSNKVTEKGKDVELRCDPISGHTALYWYRQSLGQGLEFLIYFQGNSAPDKSGLPSDRFSAERTGGSVSTLTIQRTQQEDSAVYLCASSLVGTGGYEQYFGPGTRLTVT.

The rearrangement links TRBV6-6 to TRBJ1-4; 8 nucleotides agree with TRBD1. The CDR3 runs 15 residues. J was trimmed by 7 bases and V by 6 bases; bases with no gene match: 10. Germline CDR1 reads MNHNY; CDR2 reads SVGAGI (reference sequence). CDR3 residues: CASSPRTGRREKLFF. The CDR3 DNA reads TGTGCCAGCAGCCCGCGGACAGGGAGGCGTGAAAAACTGTTTTTT.

The chain combines TRBV9 with TRBJ1-1, with a tentative D call TRBD1 (5 bases). In germline, CDR1 is SGDLS, CDR2 YYNGEE. V was shortened by 4 bases and J by 3 bases, with 16 bases between the two germline ends. The CDR3 has 15 residues. The CDR3 coding sequence is TGTGCCAGCAGCCCCAGGGCCCGGGGGGACACTGAAGCTTTCTTT. Amino acids: CASSPRARGDTEAFF.

V is TRBV6-5 and J is TRBJ2-7; TRBD2 matches 11 bases. CDR3 length equals 15 residues. Germline CDR1 is MNHEY and CDR2 is SVGAGI. J lost 5 bases, V lost 5 bases, and 8 bases had no gene match. CDR3: CASSLIAGGPNEQYF. DNA of the CDR3: TGTGCCAGCAGTCTTATAGCGGGGGGGCCCAACGAGCAGTACTTC.

The V gene is TRBV7-6, the J gene TRBJ2-5, with 10 bases fitting TRBD2. This CDR3 spans 17 amino acids. V was clipped by 4 bases and J by 5 bases; unmatched bases: 13. Per the germline V gene, CDR1 is SGHVS and CDR2 is FNYEAQ. The CDR3 sequence: CASSSHPPSGGPETQYF. CDR3 sequence (DNA): TGTGCCAGCAGCTCCCACCCCCCTAGCGGGGGTCCGGAGACCCAGTACTTC.

V and J are TRBV5-4 and TRBJ2-1; TRBD1 aligns across 7 bases. The V segment lost 0 bases and the J segment 5 bases; nucleotides outside the gene matches: 2. CDR1 SGHNT and CDR2 YYREEE come from the germline V gene (reference sequence). The CDR3 sequence is 14 residues long. The CDR3 region has the DNA TGTGCCAGCAGCTTGGGACAGGGAAACAATGAGCAGTTCTTC. Its translation is CASSLGQGNNEQFF.

This CDR3 reads CASSWSSSGQETQYF. The CDR3 bases are TGTGCCAGCAGTTGGAGTAGCTCCGGCCAAGAGACCCAGTACTTC. The chain is built from TRBV27 and TRBJ2-5; D uncertain. The V end lost 4 bases, the J end lost 1 base, and 13 bases lay between the germline ends. This CDR3 is built from 15 residues. Germline-derived CDR1 and CDR2 are MNHEY and SMNVEV (reference sequence).

The chain links TRBV7-9 to TRBJ1-4, with 10 bases lining up with TRBD1. V lost 8 bases and J lost 7; bases outside the gene matches: 7. Germline V lookup: CDR1 SEHNR, CDR2 FQNEAQ (reference sequence). This CDR3 has 14 amino acids. The CDR3 coding sequence is TGTGCCAGCGGGCCCGGGACAGGGGTTGAAAAACTGTTTTTT. Translated, it gives CASGPGTGVEKLFF.

This chain links TRBV9 with TRBJ2-2; TRBD1 matches at 11 bases. The CDR3 extends over 16 amino acids. J lost 7 bases, V lost 2 bases, and 7 bases had no gene match. Looked up from germline, CDR1 is SGDLS and CDR2 is YYNGEE. CDR3 nucleotides: TGTGCCAGCAGCGTCAGGGACAGGGGGACGGTCGGGGAGCTGTTTTTT. Translating gives CASSVRDRGTVGELFF.

The chain links TRBV7-2 to TRBJ2-5; a possible D gene is TRBD1 (7 bases). This CDR3 is built from 14 residues. V was shortened by 6 bases and J by 4 bases, with 15 bases between the two germline ends. Germline assignment: CDR1 SGHTA and CDR2 FQGNSA. This chain's CDR3 is CASSSAGGGETQYF. The DNA for the CDR3 is TGTGCCAGCAGTTCGGCAGGGGGAGGAGAGACCCAGTACTTC.